These T cell receptor beta chains were read from a single sample in a study of T cells in Graves' hyperthyroidism and ophthalmopathy. TCRdb re-analysed the multiplex PCR reads in MiXCR, keeping a single row per CDR3 protein. The sample comprises over 700,000 distinct CDR3 sequences, about a third of which are singletons, and around 31% rests with the top ten. The sequencing sample was made of blood. These receptors were obtained from a woman aged 35 to 49 with Graves' hyperthyroidism. The CDR3 runs from the conserved cysteine through the conserved F or W. A D gene is named only where the DNA matches it firmly. The size field is filled for only some rows; it gives once, few, many or a size class.

d_gene | j_gene | abundance | v_gene | CDR3aa | CDR3nt
. | TRBJ2-5 | . | TRBV7-2 | CASSLRRPREAETQYF | TGTGCCAGCAGCTTACGTCGACCCAGGGAGGCAGAGACCCAGTACTTC
. | TRBJ2-7 | many | TRBV7-2 | CASSPDRREQYF | TGTGCCAGCAGCCCTGACAGGCGCGAGCAGTACTTC
TRBD2 | TRBJ2-5 | . | TRBV6-5 | CASSYGLAGMYQETQYF | TGTGCCAGCAGTTACGGGCTAGCGGGGATGTACCAAGAGACCCAGTACTTC
TRBD2 | TRBJ2-5 | . | TRBV20-1 | CSAIHLAGKETQYF | TGCAGTGCAATACACCTAGCGGGGAAAGAGACCCAGTACTTC
. | TRBJ1-2 | many | TRBV7-9 | CASSIERGGRDGYTF | TGTGCCAGCAGCATTGAACGAGGGGGGAGGGATGGCTACACCTTC
. | TRBJ2-6 | few | TRBV6-1 | CASSVRGAGANVLTF | TGTGCCAGCAGTGTGAGGGGAGCTGGGGCCAACGTCCTGACTTTC
. | TRBJ1-3 | few | TRBV10-3 | CAISGLANGNTIYF | TGTGCCATCAGTGGTCTTGCAAATGGAAACACCATATATTTT
. | TRBJ1-1 | . | TRBV10-2 | CASSPTVGGVTEASF | TGCGCCAGCAGCCCCACCGTGGGGGGCGTCACTGAAGCTTCCTTT
. | TRBJ2-3 | . | TRBV2 | CASMRGRSDTQYF | TGTGCCAGCATGAGAGGCAGGTCAGATACGCAGTATTTT
TRBD1 | TRBJ2-5 | few | TRBV14 | CASSQTGVGQETQYF | TGTGCCAGCAGCCAAACAGGGGTGGGCCAAGAGACCCAGTACTTC
. | TRBJ1-1 | . | TRBV5-1 | CASSSDPDGEAFF | TGCGCCAGCAGCTCCGATCCGGACGGTGAAGCTTTCTTT
. | TRBJ1-5 | . | TRBV29-1 | CSVGRPSNQPQHF | TGCAGCGTGGGACGGCCTAGCAATCAGCCCCAGCATTTT
. | TRBJ1-1 | few | TRBV5-1 | CASSTQLTGASTEAFF | TGCGCCAGCAGCACTCAACTAACCGGCGCGAGCACTGAAGCTTTCTTT
TRBD2 | TRBJ2-7 | . | TRBV5-1 | CASSSRVAGGPYEQYF | TGCGCCAGCAGCTCGAGGGTAGCGGGAGGGCCCTACGAGCAGTACTTC
TRBD1 | TRBJ1-1 | few | TRBV29-1 | CSAGSRQGGNTEAFF | TGCAGCGCAGGATCTAGGCAGGGGGGGAACACTGAAGCTTTCTTT
. | TRBJ1-5 | few | TRBV7-9 | CASSSVEGGWSSNQPQHF | TGTGCCAGCAGCTCAGTCGAGGGCGGTTGGAGTAGCAATCAGCCCCAGCATTTT
TRBD1 | TRBJ1-2 | few | TRBV12-3/TRBV12-4 | CASSWDRGWGYTF | TGTGCCAGCAGTTGGGACAGGGGATGGGGCTACACCTTC
TRBD1 | TRBJ1-4 | few | TRBV5-1 | CASSGRTGSNEKLFF | TGCGCCAGCAGCGGAAGGACAGGATCTAATGAAAAACTGTTTTTT
TRBD1 | TRBJ1-1 | many | TRBV11-2 | CASSPGQGITEAFF | TGTGCCAGCAGTCCTGGACAGGGAATCACTGAAGCTTTCTTT
. | TRBJ1-2 | many | TRBV5-6 | CASSSQDSYGYTF | TGTGCCAGCAGCTCACAGGACAGCTATGGCTACACCTTC
TRBD1 | TRBJ1-4 | once | TRBV5-1 | CASSQDGNRGYEKLFF | TGCGCCAGCAGCCAAGATGGAAACAGGGGGTATGAAAAACTGTTTTTT
. | TRBJ1-5 | . | TRBV12-3/TRBV12-4 | CASQVVPPQHF | TGTGCCAGCCAAGTGGTCCCGCCCCAGCATTTT
. | TRBJ2-7 | . | TRBV10-3 | CASSEADGGSSYEQYF | TGTGCCAGCAGTGAAGCAGACGGGGGCAGCTCCTACGAGCAGTACTTC
. | TRBJ1-1 | . | TRBV10-3 | CAISERHPNTEAFF | TGTGCCATCAGTGAGCGACACCCGAACACTGAAGCTTTCTTT
. | TRBJ2-7 | many | TRBV7-6 | CASSFRPSSYEQYF | TGTGCCAGCAGCTTCAGGCCTAGCTCCTACGAGCAGTACTTC
. | TRBJ2-7 | . | TRBV7-9 | CASSRRVNEQYF | TGTGCCAGCAGCCGACGTGTCAATGAGCAGTACTTC
TRBD1 | TRBJ1-5 | few | TRBV12-3/TRBV12-4 | CASSLDGTGGNQPQHF | TGTGCCAGCAGTTTAGACGGGACAGGGGGCAATCAGCCCCAGCATTTT
. | TRBJ2-7 | . | TRBV19 | CASSGEQESYEQYF | TGTGCCAGTAGTGGGGAGCAGGAGTCCTACGAGCAGTACTTC
. | TRBJ2-5 | many | TRBV2 | CASSVASPGQETQYF | TGTGCCAGCAGTGTTGCCAGCCCCGGCCAAGAGACCCAGTACTTC
. | TRBJ1-4 | few | TRBV7-2 | CASSLASSGAANEKLFF | TGTGCCAGCAGCTTAGCGTCATCTGGGGCTGCTAATGAAAAACTGTTTTTT
TRBD2 | TRBJ2-2 | few | TRBV2 | CASSEDSGGPGELFF | TGTGCCAGCAGTGAAGATAGCGGGGGGCCCGGGGAGCTGTTTTTT
. | TRBJ1-4 | . | TRBV5-1 | CASSFQGGGLFEKLFF | TGCGCCAGCAGCTTTCAAGGGGGGGGATTATTTGAAAAACTGTTTTTT
. | TRBJ1-1 | many | TRBV19 | CASTPQGNTEAFF | TGCGCCAGCACCCCCCAGGGGAACACTGAAGCTTTCTTT
. | TRBJ1-1 | . | TRBV20-1 | CSATANTEAFF | TGCAGTGCAACAGCGAACACTGAAGCTTTCTTT
TRBD1 | TRBJ1-1 | . | TRBV4-1 | CASSPTGEGRAFF | TGCGCCAGCAGCCCGACAGGGGAAGGAAGGGCTTTCTTT
. | TRBJ1-2 | . | TRBV29-1 | CSVDDGVDRGYTF | TGCAGCGTTGACGACGGGGTAGATCGGGGCTACACCTTC
. | TRBJ2-5 | . | TRBV7-2 | CASSLARGVGEETQYF | TGTGCCAGCAGCTTAGCGCGTGGTGTTGGGGAAGAGACCCAGTACTTC
. | TRBJ1-1 | many | TRBV5-8 | CASSLEPGAEAFF | TGTGCCAGCAGCTTGGAACCAGGGGCTGAAGCTTTCTTT
TRBD2 | TRBJ2-2 | many | TRBV7-7 | CASSPSGANTGELFF | TGTGCTAGCAGCCCTAGCGGGGCGAACACCGGGGAGCTGTTTTTT
TRBD1 | TRBJ1-2 | . | TRBV7-2 | CASSPRTGGRFYGYTF | TGTGCCAGCAGCCCTAGGACAGGGGGCCGGTTCTATGGCTACACCTTC
. | TRBJ1-1 | many | TRBV15 | CATSGVNGGEAFF | TGTGCCACCAGCGGCGTCAATGGGGGGGAGGCTTTCTTT
. | TRBJ1-2 | . | TRBV12-3/TRBV12-4 | CASKPSARAGGYTF | TGTGCCAGCAAGCCGTCAGCCCGAGCGGGCGGCTACACCTTC
. | TRBJ1-3 | few | TRBV12-3/TRBV12-4 | CASSTGRRISGNTIYF | TGTGCCAGCAGTACCGGACGGAGAATCTCTGGAAACACCATATATTTT
. | TRBJ1-1 | . | TRBV19 | CASSRDPRVNTEAFF | TGTGCCAGTAGTAGAGACCCCAGGGTGAACACTGAAGCTTTCTTT
. | TRBJ2-7 | few | TRBV10-3 | CASSETGGDLHEQYF | TGTGCCAGCAGTGAAACTGGCGGGGACCTACACGAGCAGTACTTC
. | TRBJ1-5 | many | TRBV7-9 | CASSLARDQPQHF | TGTGCCAGCAGCTTAGCCAGGGATCAGCCCCAGCATTTT
. | TRBJ2-7 | . | TRBV10-2 | CASMGGQGNEQYF | TGCGCCAGCATGGGGGGTCAGGGCAACGAGCAGTACTTC
. | TRBJ1-1 | many | TRBV19 | CASSIGFGRETEAFF | TGTGCCAGTAGTATAGGATTCGGGAGGGAGACTGAAGCTTTCTTT
. | TRBJ1-1 | many | TRBV20-1 | CSARAQVPGAFF | TGCAGTGCTAGAGCGCAGGTCCCAGGGGCTTTCTTT
. | TRBJ1-2 | few | TRBV27 | CASSSHQANYGYTF | TGTGCCAGCAGTTCCCATCAAGCTAACTATGGCTACACCTTC